These T cell receptor beta chains were read from a single sample in a study of blood T cell repertoires in COVID-19. Using immunoSEQ multiplex PCR, the repertoire was profiled, and TCRdb retains in-frame clones only, with some absent. Of over 200,000 clones listed, about 87% are singletons. The sequenced sample was PBMCs or T cells enriched from blood (not recorded which). All receptors come from a woman aged 25-40 years who had been exposed to COVID-19. The CDR3 runs from the conserved cysteine through the conserved F or W. D genes are given only for firm matches. The listing skips clone size in some rows; elsewhere it reads once, few, many or a size class.

CDR3 protein: CAITGTGNTEAFF; CDR3 DNA: TGTGCCATCACCGGGACAGGAAACACTGAAGCTTTCTTT; clone size: -; D gene: TRBD1; V gene: TRBV10-3; J gene: TRBJ1-1
CDR3 protein: CASSYSQGAGELFF; CDR3 DNA: TGTGCCAGCAGTTACTCCCAGGGGGCCGGGGAGCTGTTTTTT; clone size: -; D gene: TRBD1; V gene: TRBV6-5; J gene: TRBJ2-2
CDR3 protein: CASSLDRANEKLFF; CDR3 DNA: TGTGCCAGCAGTTTAGACAGGGCGAATGAAAAACTGTTTTTT; clone size: -; D gene: TRBD1; V gene: TRBV7-9; J gene: TRBJ1-4
CDR3 protein: CASSTGTSGNTGELFF; CDR3 DNA: TGTGCCAGCAGCACCGGGACTAGCGGGAACACCGGGGAGCTGTTTTTT; clone size: -; D gene: TRBD2; V gene: TRBV3-1/TRBV3-2; J gene: TRBJ2-2
CDR3 protein: CASSPGQGANNEQFF; CDR3 DNA: TGCGCCAGCAGCCCCGGACAGGGGGCTAACAATGAGCAGTTCTTC; clone size: -; D gene: TRBD1; V gene: TRBV4-1; J gene: TRBJ2-1
CDR3 protein: CASSHTSGSNPDTQYF; CDR3 DNA: TGCGCCAGCAGTCATACTAGCGGGAGTAACCCAGATACGCAGTATTTT; clone size: -; D gene: TRBD2; V gene: TRBV23-1; J gene: TRBJ2-3
CDR3 protein: CASSLNRINQPQHF; CDR3 DNA: TGTGCCAGCAGTTTAAACAGGATCAATCAGCCCCAGCATTTT; clone size: -; D gene: -; V gene: TRBV28; J gene: TRBJ1-5
CDR3 protein: CASSEILAAQYF; CDR3 DNA: TGTGCCAGCAGTGAAATTCTGGCGGCTCAGTACTTC; clone size: -; D gene: -; V gene: TRBV6-1; J gene: TRBJ2-4
CDR3 protein: CASSEEGGLNTEAFF; CDR3 DNA: TGTGCCAGCAGTGAAGAGGGGGGGCTGAACACTGAAGCTTTCTTT; clone size: once; D gene: -; V gene: TRBV6-1; J gene: TRBJ1-1
CDR3 protein: CASSLETGGAYF; CDR3 DNA: TGTGCCAGCAGCTTAGAGACAGGTGGAGCGTACTTC; clone size: -; D gene: -; V gene: TRBV11-1; J gene: TRBJ2-7
CDR3 protein: CATSRERDRGTDTQYF; CDR3 DNA: TGTGCCACCAGCAGAGAACGAGACAGGGGCACAGATACGCAGTATTTT; clone size: -; D gene: TRBD1; V gene: TRBV15; J gene: TRBJ2-3
CDR3 protein: CASSAGDRLNEQFF; CDR3 DNA: TGCGCCAGCAGTGCGGGAGACCGGCTTAATGAGCAGTTCTTC; clone size: -; D gene: -; V gene: TRBV10-2; J gene: TRBJ2-1
CDR3 protein: CASSLAGGEQYF; CDR3 DNA: TGCGCCAGCAGCTTGGCTGGGGGGGAGCAGTACTTC; clone size: -; D gene: -; V gene: TRBV5-1; J gene: TRBJ2-7
CDR3 protein: CASSPTRGNYGYTF; CDR3 DNA: TGTGCCAGCAGCCCGACCAGGGGTAACTATGGCTACACCTTC; clone size: -; D gene: -; V gene: TRBV5-4; J gene: TRBJ1-2
CDR3 protein: CATSESSGRVDEQYF; CDR3 DNA: TGTGCCACCAGCGAATCTAGCGGGAGGGTAGACGAGCAGTACTTC; clone size: few; D gene: TRBD2; V gene: TRBV15; J gene: TRBJ2-7
CDR3 protein: CASSSPRDRGDGYTF; CDR3 DNA: TGTGCCAGCAGCTCGCCTCGCGACAGGGGGGATGGCTACACCTTC; clone size: -; D gene: TRBD1; V gene: TRBV13; J gene: TRBJ1-2
CDR3 protein: CASSQDTSTNEKLFF; CDR3 DNA: TGTGCCAGCAGCCAGGACACTTCAACTAATGAAAAACTGTTTTTT; clone size: once; D gene: -; V gene: TRBV3-1/TRBV3-2; J gene: TRBJ1-4